A selection of T cell receptor beta chains follows, all from one sample in a study of blood T cell repertoires in COVID-19. Data came from immunoSEQ multiplex PCR; TCRdb stores just in-frame clones and leaves some out. The sample includes fewer than 65,000 clones, 85% of them seen just once. The sequencing input was peripheral blood. These receptors were taken from a human donor in a cohort sampled during active COVID-19. Both conserved end residues are part of each CDR3. D genes are given only for firm matches. Clone size is shown for a subset of rows, as once, few, many or a class of expanded clone.

v_gene	d_gene	abundance	j_gene	CDR3aa	CDR3nt
TRBV19	TRBD1	.	TRBJ2-7	CASTKSRQGSYEQYF	TGTGCCAGTACAAAATCCCGACAGGGGTCCTACGAGCAGTACTTC
TRBV18	TRBD1	.	TRBJ2-7	CASSPGTAVTYEQYF	TGTGCCAGCTCACCCGGGACAGCCGTTACCTACGAGCAGTACTTC
TRBV3-1/TRBV3-2	.	.	TRBJ2-3	CASSQARAAGDTQYF	TGTGCCAGCAGCCAAGCCCGCGCTGCCGGGGATACGCAGTATTTT
TRBV19	.	medium-sized	TRBJ2-6	CASSIRDGANVLTF	TGTGCCAGTAGTATCAGGGATGGGGCCAACGTCCTGACTTTC
TRBV7-3	.	.	TRBJ1-4	CASSQVAGEKLFF	TGTGCCAGCAGCCAGGTGGCGGGTGAAAAACTGTTTTTT
TRBV7-2	TRBD1	.	TRBJ2-1	CASSSGRGHNNEQFF	TGTGCCAGCAGCTCTGGCAGGGGGCACAACAATGAGCAGTTCTTC
TRBV2	TRBD1	.	TRBJ2-5	CASSPGTVQETQYF	TGTGCCAGCAGTCCCGGGACAGTACAAGAGACCCAGTACTTC
TRBV5-1	.	.	TRBJ1-6	CASSLDVGDGSPLHF	TGCGCCAGCAGCTTGGATGTAGGGGATGGCTCACCCCTCCACTTT
TRBV12-3/TRBV12-4	.	.	TRBJ2-1	CASSSDRDEQFF	TGTGCCAGCAGTAGTGACAGAGATGAGCAGTTCTTC
TRBV3-1/TRBV3-2	.	.	TRBJ2-1	CASSRTKTTLRGCNEQFF	TGTGCCAGCAGCCGAACCAAGACGACTCTCCGGGGTTGCAATGAGCAGTTCTTC
TRBV25-1	.	.	TRBJ1-2	CASSGDRSYGYTF	TGTGCCAGCAGTGGAGACAGAAGCTATGGCTACACCTTC
TRBV21-1	.	.	TRBJ1-2	CASSMARGSGGGYTF	TGTGCCAGCAGCATGGCGCGAGGGTCAGGGGGAGGCTACACCTTC
TRBV7-8	TRBD1	.	TRBJ2-7	CASSTDRGGDYEQYF	TGTGCCAGCAGTACGGACAGGGGAGGTGACTACGAGCAGTACTTC
TRBV19	.	.	TRBJ1-4	CASSILGGGNEKLFF	TGTGCCAGTAGTATACTGGGGGGGGGTAATGAAAAACTGTTTTTT
TRBV2	TRBD2	.	TRBJ2-3	CASSGSGGYTQYF	TGTGCCAGCAGTGGTAGCGGGGGCTATACGCAGTATTTT
TRBV7-9	.	.	TRBJ1-1	CASSLEAGVAFF	TGTGCCAGCAGCTTAGAGGCGGGGGTGGCTTTCTTT
TRBV25-1	TRBD1	.	TRBJ2-7	CASSEYGTDEQYF	TGTGCCAGCAGTGAATACGGGACAGACGAGCAGTACTTC
TRBV7-2	TRBD1	.	TRBJ1-2	CASSLIQGQYGYTF	TGTGCCAGCAGCCTAATACAGGGGCAGTATGGCTACACCTTC
TRBV3-1/TRBV3-2	.	.	TRBJ2-7	CASSQVWTDFMYEQYF	TGTGCCAGCAGCCAAGTGTGGACGGACTTTATGTACGAGCAGTACTTC
TRBV7-2	.	.	TRBJ2-3	CASSLGDTDTQYF	TGTGCCAGCAGCTTAGGAGACACAGATACGCAGTATTTT
TRBV24-1	TRBD2	.	TRBJ2-5	CATSDLTSGGETQYF	TGTGCCACCAGTGATCTGACTAGCGGGGGTGAGACCCAGTACTTC
TRBV5-1	.	.	TRBJ2-3	CASSLASPSTDTQYF	TGCGCCAGCAGCTTGGCTAGCCCTTCCACAGATACGCAGTATTTT
TRBV18	.	.	TRBJ1-2	CASSTQGGASYGYTF	TGTGCCAGCTCAACTCAGGGAGGGGCTAGCTATGGCTACACCTTC
TRBV11-2	TRBD2	.	TRBJ2-1	CASSSSSGTSGYNEQFF	TGTGCCAGCAGCTCGTCATCCGGGACTAGCGGTTACAATGAGCAGTTCTTC
TRBV6-5	.	.	TRBJ1-1	CASSYSNRYTEAFF	TGTGCCAGCAGTTACTCGAACAGGTACACTGAAGCTTTCTTT
TRBV14	.	.	TRBJ1-2	CASSQVAGQRGYTF	TGTGCCAGCAGCCAAGTAGCAGGGCAGCGTGGCTACACCTTC
TRBV7-2	.	.	TRBJ2-1	CASSAGQNNEQFF	TGTGCCAGCAGCGCGGGACAGAACAATGAGCAGTTCTTC
TRBV6-5	TRBD2	.	TRBJ2-7	CASSFLGGGPYEQYF	TGTGCCAGCAGTTTCCTCGGGGGGGGGCCCTACGAGCAGTACTTC
TRBV4-1	TRBD1	.	TRBJ1-2	CASSQTGGTNYGYTF	TGCGCCAGCAGCCAAACAGGGGGGACAAACTATGGCTACACCTTC
TRBV5-1	.	.	TRBJ2-1	CASSLQARSSNEQFF	TGCGCCAGCAGCTTACAGGCGAGAAGTTCGAATGAGCAGTTCTTC
TRBV11-2	.	.	TRBJ1-1	CASSLEGVGTEAFF	TGTGCCAGCAGCTTAGAAGGGGTCGGCACTGAAGCTTTCTTT
TRBV6-2/TRBV6-3	TRBD1	.	TRBJ2-7	CASSYSLRQGQYEQYF	TGTGCCAGCAGTTACTCCCTTCGACAGGGGCAGTACGAGCAGTACTTC
TRBV7-2	TRBD1	.	TRBJ2-2	CASSRGQGVIGGELFF	TGTGCCAGCAGCCGTGGACAGGGGGTAATCGGCGGGGAGCTGTTTTTT
TRBV4-1	TRBD1	.	TRBJ2-7	CASSQDRAYEQYF	TGCGCCAGCAGCCAGGACAGGGCGTACGAGCAGTACTTC
TRBV27	.	.	TRBJ1-2	CASSFRGQYGYTF	TGTGCCAGCAGTTTCCGCGGACAGTATGGCTACACCTTC
TRBV10-3	.	.	TRBJ2-7	CAISEVSEQYF	TGTGCCATCAGTGAAGTCAGCGAGCAGTACTTC
TRBV19	.	.	TRBJ2-3	CASYLQGCADTQYF	TGTGCCAGTTACCTACAGGGTTGCGCAGATACGCAGTATTTT
TRBV7-9	.	.	TRBJ1-4	CASSPAGRVGEKLFF	TGTGCCAGCAGCCCAGCAGGGAGGGTGGGTGAAAAACTGTTTTTT
TRBV11-2	.	.	TRBJ2-3	CASTPPRDFTDTQYF	TGTGCCAGCACCCCACCCCGGGACTTCACAGATACGCAGTATTTT
TRBV24-1	.	once	TRBJ2-5	CATSDLLQGETQYF	TGTGCCACCAGTGACTTGCTACAGGGAGAGACCCAGTACTTC
TRBV6-6	.	.	TRBJ2-7	CASSSTSHEQYF	TGTGCCAGCAGTAGCACTAGCCACGAGCAGTACTTC
TRBV2	TRBD1	few	TRBJ1-2	CASSGQDHYGYTF	TGTGCCAGCAGCGGACAGGACCACTATGGCTACACCTTC
TRBV7-2	TRBD1	once	TRBJ1-5	CASSPQGDQPQHF	TGTGCCAGCAGCCCCCAGGGGGACCAGCCCCAGCATTTT
TRBV19	.	.	TRBJ1-2	CASSSGRGDKGYTF	TGTGCCAGTAGTTCCGGGAGGGGCGATAAGGGCTACACCTTC
TRBV3-1/TRBV3-2	TRBD1	.	TRBJ1-6	CASSQDLGFLWTGFYF	TGTGCCAGCAGCCAAGATTTGGGGTTCTTGTGGACAGGGTTCTACTTT
TRBV30	.	.	TRBJ2-3	CAWSDHGGGDTQYF	TGTGCCTGGAGTGACCACGGGGGTGGAGATACGCAGTATTTT
TRBV29-1	TRBD1	.	TRBJ2-1	CSVVDRGVYNEQFF	TGCAGCGTTGTTGACAGGGGGGTATACAATGAGCAGTTCTTC
TRBV6-5	TRBD1	.	TRBJ2-5	CASRPGTGSETQYF	TGTGCCAGCAGGCCCGGGACAGGGAGTGAGACCCAGTACTTC
TRBV24-1	TRBD1	once	TRBJ1-2	CATSDPTGVHGYTF	TGTGCCACCAGTGATCCGACAGGGGTCCATGGCTACACCTTC
TRBV18	TRBD1	.	TRBJ2-7	CASSRDSFWYEQYF	TGTGCCAGCTCCCGGGACAGTTTTTGGTACGAGCAGTACTTC
TRBV11-2	TRBD1	once	TRBJ1-4	CASSPTGALEKLFF	TGTGCCAGCAGCCCGACAGGGGCTCTTGAAAAACTGTTTTTT
TRBV5-1	TRBD1	.	TRBJ2-2	CASSGDRAGTGELFF	TGCGCCAGCAGCGGGGACAGGGCTGGTACCGGGGAGCTGTTTTTT
TRBV7-9	TRBD1	few	TRBJ1-6	CASRAIRGRRSEALHF	TGTGCCAGCAGAGCAATCAGGGGGCGCCGGTCAGAGGCCCTCCACTTT